This is a list of T cell receptor beta chains from one sample in a study of cytomegalovirus exposure and HLA in healthy donors. This table comes from immunoSEQ multiplex PCR, and its TCRdb copy is limited to in-frame clones, with some not included. The sample shows 90,000 to 120,000 clones, 60% to 80% of them seen only once. Sequenced material: PBMCs. These receptors were obtained from a man aged 55 to 69 in good health and CMV-seropositive. Both conserved end residues are part of each CDR3. D genes are given only for firm matches. A clone size is listed for some rows: how often the clone was seen (once, few, many), or a class if it is expanded.

clone size,D gene,CDR3 length,V gene,J gene,CDR3 DNA,CDR3 protein
once,TRBD2,16,TRBV5-1,TRBJ2-5,TGCGCCAGCAGCCCAGGTACGCTAGCGGCCCAAGAGACCCAGTACTTC,CASSPGTLAAQETQYF
.,.,14,TRBV5-1,TRBJ2-7,TGCGCCAGCAGCGCGGACACGACAAACAACGAGCAGTACTTC,CASSADTTNNEQYF
.,.,14,TRBV7-9,TRBJ2-2,TGTGCCAGCAGGGCGGGACGGTTCACCGGGGAGCTGTTTTTT,CASRAGRFTGELFF
.,TRBD1,14,TRBV7-8,TRBJ1-1,TGTGCCAGCAGCTCCGACAGGGCCAACACTGAAGCTTTCTTT,CASSSDRANTEAFF
once,.,15,TRBV6-6,TRBJ2-5,TGTGCCAGCAGTCTCCAGTCTGCCTCCCAAGAGACCCAGTACTTC,CASSLQSASQETQYF
.,.,14,TRBV7-8,TRBJ1-2,TGTGCCAGCAGCCCCCGGACAGATTCGTATGGCTACACCTTC,CASSPRTDSYGYTF
.,.,15,TRBV19,TRBJ2-7,TGTGCCAGTAGTATAGGGGACACGATGCTTGGCGAGCAGTACTTC,CASSIGDTMLGEQYF
.,.,17,TRBV5-4,TRBJ2-1,TGTGCCAGCAGCTTGGGCGGGGCTCTTAGCTCCTACAATGAGCAGTTCTTC,CASSLGGALSSYNEQFF
.,.,18,TRBV30,TRBJ1-3,TGTGCCTGGAGTGTAGCGGGCAGCAGGAACCCCTCTGGAAACACCATATATTTT,CAWSVAGSRNPSGNTIYF
few,.,15,TRBV6-1,TRBJ1-1,TGTGCCAGCAGTGAAGCGGGGAGGGTGAACACTGAAGCTTTCTTT,CASSEAGRVNTEAFF
.,TRBD1,14,TRBV19,TRBJ2-2,TGTGCCAGTGGGGACAGGGGGCGGTCCGGGGAGCTGTTTTTT,CASGDRGRSGELFF
.,TRBD1,14,TRBV27,TRBJ1-2,TGTGCCAGCAGTTTTGGGGACAGGGAGAATGGCTACACCTTC,CASSFGDRENGYTF
.,.,15,TRBV6-1,TRBJ2-7,TGTGCCACCAGCCTCTTTTCCGGGAGAGCCTACGAGCAGTACTTC,CATSLFSGRAYEQYF
.,TRBD2,16,TRBV7-2,TRBJ2-3,TGTGCCAGCAGCTTATGGCGGGGGGGCGGCACAGATACGCAGTATTTT,CASSLWRGGGTDTQYF
.,TRBD1,15,TRBV5-1,TRBJ2-7,TGCGCCAGCAGCTTGTCCGGGACAGGGCCCTACGAGCAGTACTTC,CASSLSGTGPYEQYF
.,TRBD1,14,TRBV29-1,TRBJ2-2,TGCAGCGTGGACAGGGGATGGGGCACCGGGGAGCTGTTTTTT,CSVDRGWGTGELFF
.,.,16,TRBV4-3,TRBJ2-7,TGCGCCAGCAGCCAAGGCTCCGGTAACCCCCCCTACGAGCAGTACTTC,CASSQGSGNPPYEQYF
.,TRBD1,15,TRBV4-3,TRBJ2-1,TGCGCCAGCAGCCCTGGACAGGCGTCCTACAATGAGCAGTTCTTC,CASSPGQASYNEQFF
.,.,17,TRBV14,TRBJ2-3,TGTGCCAGCAGCCATCGAGTGGCGGGTCGTTGGCCAGATACGCAGTATTTT,CASSHRVAGRWPDTQYF
.,.,17,TRBV6-1,TRBJ2-6,TGTGCCAGCAGTGAACAGGCGTTGATCTCTGGGGCCAACGTCCTGACTTTC,CASSEQALISGANVLTF
.,.,18,TRBV5-6,TRBJ2-3,TGTGCCAGCAGGTCTTCCCGTTTGACAGTTCGCAGCACAGATACGCAGTATTTT,CASRSSRLTVRSTDTQYF
.,TRBD1,14,TRBV7-2,TRBJ1-1,TGTGCCAGCAGCTTCGGACAGGGGAACACTGAAGCTTTCTTT,CASSFGQGNTEAFF
.,TRBD1,13,TRBV29-1,TRBJ1-5,TGCAGCGTTGAAGGAGGGGGCGGTCAGCCCCAGCATTTT,CSVEGGGGQPQHF
.,.,14,TRBV6-4,TRBJ2-2,TGTGCCAGCAGCTCCGGGGGGCGGACCGGGGAGCTGTTTTTT,CASSSGGRTGELFF
.,TRBD1,13,TRBV27,TRBJ1-2,TGTGCCAGCAGTTCGCAGGGGGCTGGTGGCTACACCTTC,CASSSQGAGGYTF
.,.,16,TRBV25-1,TRBJ1-4,TGTGCCAGCAGTGAATATTTTACAGTTGCGACGGGGGAACTGTTTTTT,CASSEYFTVATGELFF
.,.,13,TRBV25-1,TRBJ1-2,TGTGCCAGCAGTGAACCGGGGAAAGGTGGCTACACCTTC,CASSEPGKGGYTF
.,.,13,TRBV7-6,TRBJ2-2,TGTGCCAGCAGCCTCAGGGTTCCCGGGGAGCTGTTTTTT,CASSLRVPGELFF
.,TRBD2,13,TRBV5-1,TRBJ2-5,TGCGCCAGCAGCCTTGTGGGGGGGGAGACCCAGTACTTC,CASSLVGGETQYF
.,.,13,TRBV10-3,TRBJ2-7,TGTGCCATCAGTGAGTCCCCTCCCGGGGAGCAGTACTTC,CAISESPPGEQYF
.,TRBD2,15,TRBV5-6,TRBJ2-1,TGTGCCAGCAGCTCATCGGCGGGGGGGCCGAGGTCGCTGTTCTTC,CASSSSAGGPRSLFF